This T cell receptor beta chain was observed in a study of cytomegalovirus exposure and HLA in healthy donors. General study points: Later analysis found that TCR beta chains associated with HLA were more clonally expanded than other, equally common chains.

PCR amplification relied on 60 Vbeta primers (plus 13 Jbeta primers). The assay was immunoSEQ multiplex PCR, and TCRdb's table has in-frame clones only and misses some. In the table there are 110,000 or so clones, over 6.5% of which are singletons. A word on this clone: Its target is unknown.

This CDR3 is built from 15 residues. Germline V gives CDR1 SGHAT, CDR2 FQNNGV. Trimming cost V 4 bases and J 0 bases, with 13 bases left between them. What was sequenced was PBMCs. The sequence was collected from a woman between 40 and 50 years old in good health and CMV-seropositive. V is TRBV11-2 and J is TRBJ2-7; D not resolved. The CDR3 nucleotides read TGTGCCAGCAGCTCACTAAGAGATAGCTCCTACGAGCAGTACTTC. Protein: CASSSLRDSSYEQYF.